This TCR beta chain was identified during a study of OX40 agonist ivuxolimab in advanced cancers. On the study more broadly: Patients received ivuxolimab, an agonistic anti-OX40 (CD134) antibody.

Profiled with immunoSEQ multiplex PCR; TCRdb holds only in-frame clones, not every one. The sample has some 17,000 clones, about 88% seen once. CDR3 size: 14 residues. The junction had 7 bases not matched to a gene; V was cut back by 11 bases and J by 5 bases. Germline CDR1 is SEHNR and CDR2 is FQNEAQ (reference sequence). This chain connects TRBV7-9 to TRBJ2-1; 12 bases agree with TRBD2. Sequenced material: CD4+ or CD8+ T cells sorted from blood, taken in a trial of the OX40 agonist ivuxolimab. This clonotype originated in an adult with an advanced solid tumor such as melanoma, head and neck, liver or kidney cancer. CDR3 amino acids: CAPSTSGSNNEQFF. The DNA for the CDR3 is TGTGCCCCTTCGACTAGCGGGAGCAACAATGAGCAGTTCTTC.